This T cell receptor beta chain came from a study of blood T cell repertoires in COVID-19. At the level of the study: The United States, Italy and Spain were the sources of the acute and convalescent COVID-19 samples. The analysed material was cDNA or gDNA that came from T cells, B-cell-depleted T cells, or PBMCs.

Original processing methods: Estimates of nucleated cell counts were drawn from the amplification of reference gene primers. Clones were read by immunoSEQ multiplex PCR, and TCRdb kept only the in-frame ones, dropping some. The V and J calls and clone size come from that table; D and trimming were worked out from the DNA. The table lists around 450,000 clones, approximately 90% of them singletons. Looked up from germline, CDR1 is LGHDT and CDR2 is YNNKEL (reference sequence). Trimming left V 5 bases short and J 7 bases short, with 17 bases between. The CDR3 has 15 residues. This clone was recorded only once.

The source material was peripheral blood. The J gene is TRBJ2-2, the V gene TRBV3-1 (or the pseudogene TRBV3-2), with D possibly TRBD1 on 5 matching bases. The clonotype originates from a young woman with acute or convalescent COVID-19. The CDR3 DNA follows: TGTGCCAGCAGCTTCCGGACAATAGCTGGCGGGGAGCTGTTTTTT. Translation: CASSFRTIAGGELFF.